This T cell receptor beta chain was retrieved from a study of blood T cells in healthy people across ages. A second PCR of 7 to 11 cycles used a sample-barcoded 5' primer and a J-beta primer mix. TCRdb used MiXCR to reprocess the 5' RACE reads, holding one entry per CDR3 protein. The repertoire holds about 1.7 million distinct CDR3 sequences, with 28% as singletons. The CDR3 consists of 13 residues. After removal of 11 bases from V and 4 bases from J, the junction contained 7 bases not matched to a gene. Germline CDR1 and CDR2: KGHDR and SFDVKD. The material sequenced was blood. This receptor was identified in a woman in her twenties or thirties in good health. The gene calls are TRBV24-1 and TRBJ1-5; 7 bases fit TRBD1. CDR3 nucleotide sequence: TGTGCCATCGGACAGGCGGGAAATCAGCCCCAGCATTTT. Translation: CAIGQAGNQPQHF.